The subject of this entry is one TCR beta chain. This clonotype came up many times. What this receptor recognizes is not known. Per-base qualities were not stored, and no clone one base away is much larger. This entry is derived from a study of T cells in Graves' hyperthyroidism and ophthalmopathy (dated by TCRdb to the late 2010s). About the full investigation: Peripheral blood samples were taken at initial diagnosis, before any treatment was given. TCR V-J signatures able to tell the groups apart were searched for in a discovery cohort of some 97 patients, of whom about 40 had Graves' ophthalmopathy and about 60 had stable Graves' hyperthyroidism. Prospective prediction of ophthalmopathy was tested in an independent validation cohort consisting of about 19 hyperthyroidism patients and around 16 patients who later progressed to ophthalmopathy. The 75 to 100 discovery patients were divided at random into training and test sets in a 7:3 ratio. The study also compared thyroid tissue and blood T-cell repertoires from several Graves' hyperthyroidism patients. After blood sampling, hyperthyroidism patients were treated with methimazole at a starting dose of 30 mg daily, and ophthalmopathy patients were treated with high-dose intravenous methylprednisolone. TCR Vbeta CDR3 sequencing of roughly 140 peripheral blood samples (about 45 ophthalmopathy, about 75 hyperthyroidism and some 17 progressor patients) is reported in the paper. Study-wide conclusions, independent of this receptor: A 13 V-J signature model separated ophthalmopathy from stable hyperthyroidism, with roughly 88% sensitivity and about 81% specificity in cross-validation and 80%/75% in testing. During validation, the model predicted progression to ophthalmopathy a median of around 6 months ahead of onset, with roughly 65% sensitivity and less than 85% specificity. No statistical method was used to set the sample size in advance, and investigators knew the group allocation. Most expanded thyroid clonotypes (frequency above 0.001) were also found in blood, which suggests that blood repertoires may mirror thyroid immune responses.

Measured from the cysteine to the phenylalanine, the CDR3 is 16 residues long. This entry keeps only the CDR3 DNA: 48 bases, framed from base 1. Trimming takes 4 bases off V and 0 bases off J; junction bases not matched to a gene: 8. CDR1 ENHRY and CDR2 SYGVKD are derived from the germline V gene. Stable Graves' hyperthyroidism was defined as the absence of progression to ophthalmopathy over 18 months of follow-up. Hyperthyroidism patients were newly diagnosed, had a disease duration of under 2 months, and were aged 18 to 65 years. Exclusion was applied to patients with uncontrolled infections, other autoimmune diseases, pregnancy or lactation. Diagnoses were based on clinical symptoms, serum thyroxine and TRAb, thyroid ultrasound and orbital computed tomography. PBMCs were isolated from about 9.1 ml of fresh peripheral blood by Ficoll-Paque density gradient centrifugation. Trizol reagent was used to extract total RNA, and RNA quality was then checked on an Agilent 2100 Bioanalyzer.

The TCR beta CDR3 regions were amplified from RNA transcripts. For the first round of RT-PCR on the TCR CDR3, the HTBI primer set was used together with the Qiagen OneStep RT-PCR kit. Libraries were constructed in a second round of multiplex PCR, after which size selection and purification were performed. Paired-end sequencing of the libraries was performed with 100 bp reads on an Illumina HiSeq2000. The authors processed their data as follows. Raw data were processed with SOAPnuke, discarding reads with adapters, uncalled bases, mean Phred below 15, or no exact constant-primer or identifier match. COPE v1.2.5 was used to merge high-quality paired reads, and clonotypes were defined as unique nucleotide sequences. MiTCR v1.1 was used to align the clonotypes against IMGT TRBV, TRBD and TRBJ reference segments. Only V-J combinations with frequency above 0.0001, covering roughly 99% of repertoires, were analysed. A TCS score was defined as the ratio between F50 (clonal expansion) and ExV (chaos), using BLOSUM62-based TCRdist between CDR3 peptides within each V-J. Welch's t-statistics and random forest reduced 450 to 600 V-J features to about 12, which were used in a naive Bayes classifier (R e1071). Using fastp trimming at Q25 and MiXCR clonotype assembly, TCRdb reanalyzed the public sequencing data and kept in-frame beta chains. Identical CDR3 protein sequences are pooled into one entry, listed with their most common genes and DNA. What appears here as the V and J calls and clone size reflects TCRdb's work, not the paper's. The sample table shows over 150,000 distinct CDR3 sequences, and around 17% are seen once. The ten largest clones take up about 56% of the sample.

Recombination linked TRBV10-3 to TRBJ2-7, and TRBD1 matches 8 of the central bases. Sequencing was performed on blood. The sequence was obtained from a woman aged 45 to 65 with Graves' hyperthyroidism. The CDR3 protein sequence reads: CAISGKWTGSSYEQYF. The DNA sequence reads TGTGCCATCAGTGGCAAGTGGACAGGGAGCTCCTACGAGCAGTACTTC.